This TCR beta chain was found in a study of blood T cell repertoires in COVID-19. In the original analysis: Quantification of nucleated cells was approximated via reference gene primer amplification. Sequencing used immunoSEQ multiplex PCR; TCRdb keeps in-frame clones, though not all of them. That table supplies the V and J calls and clone size; D and trimming were determined from the DNA. The data contain about 120,000 clones, about 79% of them singletons. The V gene's germline CDR1 is MDHEN and CDR2 SYDVKM. Trimming shortened V by 6 bases and J by 1 base, and 15 bases separated the two germline ends. The CDR3 is 15 amino acids.

The gene calls are TRBV28 and TRBJ1-2, with unresolved D. Sample: peripheral blood. This TCR came from a man in his 70s with acute or convalescent COVID-19. As DNA, the CDR3 is TGTGCCAGCAGCCCACTCGATACGAGTAACTATGGCTACACCTTC. Amino acid sequence: CASSPLDTSNYGYTF.